This T cell receptor (beta chain) was identified during a study of blood T cell repertoires in COVID-19. The V and J ends lost 3 bases and 4 bases, in that order; junction bases with no gene match: 7. There are 15 residues in the CDR3. Germline assignment: CDR1 DFQATT and CDR2 SNEGSKA (reference sequence). Clones were sequenced by immunoSEQ multiplex PCR, and TCRdb holds only the in-frame ones, with some missing. The table includes around 400,000 clones, 80% to 90% detected once. Sequenced: peripheral blood. The receptor was isolated from a woman in her 30s with COVID-19, enrolled during active disease. The rearrangement links TRBV20-1 to TRBJ2-1; 9 bases match TRBD2. The CDR3 is CSASGSGSGYNEQFF. The DNA for the CDR3 is TGCAGTGCTAGTGGTAGCGGGAGTGGTTACAATGAGCAGTTCTTC.